Sequencing of this T cell receptor beta chain was carried out in a study of T cell responses to AZD1222 COVID-19 vaccine. Overall study results and limits: Compared with day 0, the breadth and depth of the Spike-specific TCR repertoire rose significantly after two doses of AZD1222. Donors in the cohort were predominantly white British and more often female, and clonal diversity was possibly underestimated.

Produced via immunoSEQ multiplex PCR; TCRdb's table is partial and in-frame only. The table has about 150,000 clones, approximately 90% seen once. V lost 0 bases, J lost 2 bases, and 8 bases lay in between. The CDR3 contains 15 residues. Germline V gene data show CDR1 as SGHVS and CDR2 as FQNEAQ. Note on this clone: The target antigen is unknown.

The input for sequencing was peripheral blood, taken 28 days after the second AZD1222 dose. The sequence derives from an adult who received the AZD1222 COVID-19 vaccine. The rearrangement uses TRBV7-8 and TRBJ2-1; tentatively, D is TRBD2 (5 bases). The CDR3 bases are TGTGCCAGCAGCTTAGCGGGAGAGACCTACAATGAGCAGTTCTTC. As protein: CASSLAGETYNEQFF.